A selection of T cell receptor beta chains follows, all from one sample in a study of blood T cells in healthy people across ages. TCRdb analysed the 5' RACE reads with MiXCR anew, one entry per CDR3 protein. The profile shows 1.5 million to 2 million distinct CDR3 sequences, about two fifths of them singletons. The source material was blood. These TCRs come from a human donor in good health. CDR3s leave out the opening cysteine and the closing phenylalanine or tryptophan. D genes are given only for firm matches. Part of the rows lack a size; the others show once, few, many or a class for expanded clones.

j_gene: TRBJ2-7; v_gene: TRBV20-1; abundance: few; d_gene: TRBD2; CDR3aa: SARTGGRFREQY
j_gene: -; v_gene: TRBV7-2; abundance: -; d_gene: TRBD2; CDR3aa: ASSPGGLGDEQY
j_gene: TRBJ2-3; v_gene: TRBV10-3; abundance: -; d_gene: TRBD1; CDR3aa: ASTGTGDTDTQY
j_gene: TRBJ2-1; v_gene: TRBV4-2; abundance: many; d_gene: -; CDR3aa: ASSQQSVNYNEQF
j_gene: TRBJ2-1; v_gene: TRBV5-1; abundance: -; d_gene: -; CDR3aa: ASSRISYNEQF
j_gene: TRBJ1-1; v_gene: TRBV29-1; abundance: few; d_gene: -; CDR3aa: SVESRNTEAF
j_gene: TRBJ2-3; v_gene: TRBV20-1; abundance: -; d_gene: TRBD2; CDR3aa: SASRSSGGDIWGTDTQY
j_gene: TRBJ2-7; v_gene: TRBV6-6; abundance: few; d_gene: TRBD2; CDR3aa: ASSRTSEYEQY
j_gene: -; v_gene: TRBV20-1; abundance: few; d_gene: -; CDR3aa: SAPDLSIGSEQY
j_gene: TRBJ1-2; v_gene: TRBV9; abundance: few; d_gene: -; CDR3aa: ASSTSWTDYGYT
j_gene: TRBJ2-7; v_gene: TRBV7-8; abundance: few; d_gene: -; CDR3aa: ASSLWGRGLTYEQY
j_gene: TRBJ2-3; v_gene: TRBV4-3; abundance: few; d_gene: -; CDR3aa: ASSQRSRADTQY
j_gene: TRBJ1-2; v_gene: TRBV20-1; abundance: -; d_gene: -; CDR3aa: SARGSPGTGYT
j_gene: TRBJ1-1; v_gene: TRBV12-5; abundance: -; d_gene: TRBD1; CDR3aa: ASGLVLTGMNTEAF
j_gene: TRBJ2-1; v_gene: TRBV9; abundance: -; d_gene: -; CDR3aa: ASSSRRDRYNEQF
j_gene: TRBJ2-1; v_gene: TRBV7-2; abundance: few; d_gene: -; CDR3aa: ASSHARDEQF
j_gene: TRBJ2-1; v_gene: TRBV12-3/TRBV12-4; abundance: -; d_gene: TRBD1; CDR3aa: ASTTQGAGYNEQF
j_gene: TRBJ1-2; v_gene: TRBV15; abundance: few; d_gene: TRBD1; CDR3aa: ATSSPDRVDYGYT
j_gene: TRBJ1-2; v_gene: TRBV24-1; abundance: -; d_gene: -; CDR3aa: ATNLKEGKGYT